The TCR beta chain under discussion was sequenced for a study of naive and memory T cell subsets. Germline CDR1 and CDR2: DFQATT and SNEGSKA (reference sequence). The CDR3 is 16 residues long. V was clipped by 3 bases and J by 3 bases; unmatched bases: 10. Both TRBC1 and TRBC2 were covered by a beta constant-region primer of two equimolar oligonucleotides. From the UMI-ligation and nested PCR reads, TCRdb called clonotypes with MiXCR, one entry per CDR3 protein. The profile shows about 85,000 distinct CDR3 sequences, roughly 14% of them singletons. Concerning this clonotype itself: What it binds is not known.

The study, taken as a whole, reports: In naive cells, over 90% of TCR sequences were seen only once. No ground truth validated the naive and memory repertoire findings.

The origin of this receptor is a human donor in good health. Sample: central memory CD4+ T cells from blood. The rearrangement links TRBV20-1 to TRBJ2-3, with 9 bases matching TRBD2. The CDR3 region is CSASRGRAAGTDTQYF. The DNA for the CDR3 is TGCAGTGCTAGCCGCGGGAGGGCCGCCGGGACAGATACGCAGTATTTT.